This T cell receptor (beta chain) emerged from a study of T cell responses to AZD1222 COVID-19 vaccine. Study at large: Second-dose recipients at about 4 or about 12 weeks were treated as one pooled group.

The repertoire was sequenced with immunoSEQ multiplex PCR; TCRdb's copy has only in-frame clones and lacks some. The data hold some 97,000 clones, with around 90% observed a single time. General study points: White British people made up most donors, females outnumbered males, and clonal diversity was possibly underestimated. Samples come after the peak T cell response, not at day 14. Vaccine-associated CD4 TCRs ranged over spike, dominating at 160-218 and 743-854.

V was clipped by 6 bases and J by 8 bases, with 16 bases between them. This CDR3 region has 13 residues. Note on this clone: Its antigen is currently unknown.

Specimen: peripheral blood, collected on day 0 of AZD1222 vaccination. This rearrangement joins TRBV12-3 or TRBV12-4 to TRBJ1-2; tentatively, D is TRBD1 (6 bases). The sequence was collected from an adult in good health. The CDR3 DNA sequence: TGTGCCAGCAGCCTGCCAGGGGCCCCGGGCTACACCTTC. Encoded protein: CASSLPGAPGYTF.